These 28 T cell receptor beta chains were all obtained from the same sample, sequenced in a study of blood T cell repertoires in COVID-19. Data came from immunoSEQ multiplex PCR; TCRdb stores just in-frame clones and leaves some out. The sample records about 190,000 clones, around 89% being singletons. Material: peripheral blood. These receptors were obtained from a man in his fifties or sixties with acute or convalescent COVID-19.

The chain couples TRBV2 to TRBJ2-2, with D perhaps matching TRBD2 (7 bases). With 8 bases removed from V and 4 bases from J, the gap between germline ends came to 17 bases. The CDR3 length is 15 residues. CDR1 is SNHLY and CDR2 is FYNNEI in the germline V gene. The CDR3 is CASRLEGGGTGELFF. In nucleotides, the CDR3 is TGTGCCAGCCGCCTTGAGGGAGGGGGCACCGGGGAGCTGTTTTTT.

The chain carries TRBV4-2 and TRBJ1-1; D is uncertain. This CDR3 has 15 residues. Trimming left V 0 bases short and J 0 bases short, with 8 bases between. CDR1 LGHNA and CDR2 YNFKEQ come from the germline V gene. CDR3 sequence: CASSQDGQLNTEAFF. CDR3 in DNA: TGTGCCAGCAGCCAAGATGGGCAGTTGAACACTGAAGCTTTCTTT.

The V gene is TRBV3-1 (or the pseudogene TRBV3-2), the J gene TRBJ1-1; D call uncertain. CDR1 and CDR2 (germline): LGHDT, YNNKEL (reference sequence). V lost 4 bases and J lost 4, with 4 bases in between. CDR3 length: 11 residues. The CDR3 DNA follows: TGTGCCAGCAGCCTATCCACTGAAGCTTTCTTT. It translates to CASSLSTEAFF.

J is TRBJ2-7 and V is TRBV27; no clear D gene. V was pared by 3 bases and J by 1 base, with 7 bases between. Germline CDR1 MNHEY, CDR2 SMNVEV (reference sequence). The CDR3 has 13 residues. The CDR3 reads CASSFSSSYEQYF. CDR3 nucleotide sequence: TGTGCCAGCAGTTTTTCCAGTTCCTACGAGCAGTACTTC.

The rearrangement uses TRBV5-1 and TRBJ2-1; 8 bases are a match to TRBD2. V gave up 0 bases and J gave up 4 bases; unmatched junction bases: 6. Germline V gene data show CDR1 as SGHRS and CDR2 as YFSETQ. The CDR3 contains 16 residues. Here the CDR3 reads CASSLAGLGVYNEQFF. CDR3 coding DNA: TGCGCCAGCAGCTTGGCGGGACTAGGGGTATACAATGAGCAGTTCTTC. Combining the CDR3 with reference TRBV5-1 and TRBJ2-1 gives the whole variable domain KAGVTQTPRYLIKTRGQQVTLSCSPISGHRSVSWYQQTPGQGLQFLFEYFSETQRNKGNFPGRFSGRQFSNSRSEMNVSTLELGDSALYLCASSLAGLGVYNEQFFGPGTRLTVL.

This CDR3 reads CASSPWDRGNEQFF. CDR3 sequence (DNA): TGTGCCAGCTCACCATGGGACAGGGGGAATGAGCAGTTCTTC. V and J are TRBV18 and TRBJ2-1; 11 positions agree with TRBD1. CDR3 length: 14 amino acids. With V trimmed by 2 bases and J by 7 bases, 1 base remained unmatched. From germline, CDR1 is KGHSH and CDR2 LQKENI.

The J gene is TRBJ2-2, the V gene TRBV2, with D possibly TRBD2 on 6 matching bases. Trimming pared 6 bases from V and 3 bases from J, leaving 20 bases between. CDR1 and CDR2 (germline): SNHLY, FYNNEI. CDR3 length: 17 residues. As DNA, the CDR3 is TGTGCCAGCAGCAATTTAGTGACTAGGGTCCACACCGGGGAGCTGTTTTTT. It translates to CASSNLVTRVHTGELFF.

This clone was seen a handful of times. The chain is built from TRBV27 and TRBJ1-2; 7 bases match TRBD1. The germline V gene encodes CDR1 MNHEY and CDR2 SMNVEV (reference sequence). This CDR3 region has 15 residues. Losses at the gene ends were 6 bases for V and 4 bases for J; bases not matched to a gene: 11. The CDR3 sequence: CASRDDRARGYGYTF. The CDR3 DNA follows: TGTGCCAGCAGGGATGACAGGGCACGGGGCTATGGCTACACCTTC.

The chain couples TRBV18 to TRBJ1-1, with D possibly TRBD1 on 5 matching bases. Trimming left V 1 base short and J 2 bases short, with 11 bases between. CDR1 and CDR2 from the germline V gene are KGHSH and LQKENI. The CDR3 totals 15 residues. DNA for the CDR3: TGTGCCAGCTCACCACTCACAGGTCCAAACACTGAAGCTTTCTTT. This translates into CASSPLTGPNTEAFF.

The V gene is TRBV19, the J gene TRBJ1-6, with D unclear. This CDR3 region has 16 residues. Germline-derived CDR1 and CDR2 are LNHDA and SQIVND (reference sequence). The V gene lost 4 bases and the J gene lost 3 bases, with 13 bases spanning the gap. The CDR3 spells CASSKEGSFYNSPLHF. The DNA for the CDR3 is TGTGCCAGTAGTAAGGAGGGCAGCTTCTATAATTCACCCCTCCACTTT.

This rearrangement joins TRBV6-2 or TRBV6-3 to TRBJ1-2; no firm D call. Germline V gene sequence: CDR1 MNHEY, CDR2 SVGEGT. This CDR3 region has 14 residues. The V end lost 2 bases, the J end lost 3 bases, and 10 bases lay between the germline ends. CDR3 sequence (DNA): TGTGCCAGCAGTTACATCGGGGAACACTATGGCTACACCTTC. This codes for CASSYIGEHYGYTF.

V and J are TRBV7-2 and TRBJ2-1; no firm D call. Germline CDR1 reads SGHTA; CDR2 reads FQGNSA. The V gene lost 3 bases and the J gene lost 5 bases, with 8 bases spanning the gap. The length of the CDR3 is 13 residues. As DNA, the CDR3 is TGTGCCAGCAGCTTGAACATTGACAATGAGCAGTTCTTC. It yields the protein CASSLNIDNEQFF.

The rearrangement links TRBV5-1 to TRBJ1-1; 8 bases map to TRBD1. The germline V gene encodes CDR1 SGHRS and CDR2 YFSETQ. This CDR3 contains 14 residues. Germline trimming cut 4 bases from V and 5 bases from J; bases unmatched to any gene: 7. CDR3 sequence: CASSQGTGQTEAFF. The CDR3, as DNA: TGCGCCAGCAGCCAGGGGACAGGACAAACTGAAGCTTTCTTT.

V is TRBV2 and J is TRBJ2-1; TRBD1 is a possible D gene (6 bases). The CDR3 totals 14 residues. V gave up 4 bases and J gave up 6 bases, with 13 bases separating them. CDR1 SNHLY and CDR2 FYNNEI come from the germline V gene. As DNA, the CDR3 is TGTGCCAGCAGTGGTCAGGGGATCCGCAATGAGCAGTTCTTC. Protein sequence: CASSGQGIRNEQFF.

The CDR3 sequence: CASSPRRGQKLTGELFF. DNA of the CDR3: TGTGCCAGCAGCCCGCGGAGGGGACAGAAACTGACCGGGGAGCTGTTTTTT. The V gene is TRBV7-2, the J gene TRBJ2-2, with TRBD1 as a possible D gene (7 bases). Trimming cost V 5 bases and J 5 bases, with 21 bases left between them. Per germline, CDR1 SGHTA and CDR2 FQGNSA. The CDR3 runs to 17 residues.

The chain links TRBV6-6 to TRBJ2-1; weak D call: TRBD2 (6 bases). The CDR3 loop spans 15 amino acids. Germline V CDR1 and CDR2: MNHNY, SVGAGI (reference sequence). Trimming shortened V by 4 bases and J by 0 bases, and 10 bases separated the two germline ends. The CDR3 here is CASSLAVLSYNEQFF. CDR3 coding DNA: TGTGCCAGCAGTTTAGCGGTTCTCTCCTACAATGAGCAGTTCTTC.

V is TRBV3-1 (or the pseudogene TRBV3-2) and J is TRBJ1-2; 7 bases fit TRBD1. In germline, CDR1 is LGHDT, CDR2 YNNKEL (reference sequence). The CDR3 consists of 14 residues. V gave up 6 bases and J gave up 4 bases; unmatched junction bases: 8. The chain's CDR3 is CASRRGGRTYGYTF. Written as DNA, the CDR3 is TGTGCCAGCAGGAGAGGGGGCAGAACCTATGGCTACACCTTC.

This sequence joins TRBV5-1 and TRBJ1-1; D is unclear. CDR3 length equals 13 residues. V was shortened by 6 bases and J by 1 base, with 10 bases between the two germline ends. Germline V gene lookup returns CDR1 SGHRS and CDR2 YFSETQ. CDR3 nucleotides: TGCGCCAGCACGCCCAGTCCGAACACTGAAGCTTTCTTT. Amino acid sequence: CASTPSPNTEAFF.

V usage is TRBV5-1 and J usage is TRBJ1-1; D perhaps matches TRBD1 (6 bases). Trimming stripped 5 bases from V and 0 bases from J, with 17 bases between. CDR1 and CDR2 (germline): SGHRS, YFSETQ. CDR3 length equals 16 residues. CDR3 region: CASSQDRTLMNTEAFF. CDR3 sequence (DNA): TGCGCCAGCAGTCAAGACAGGACTTTGATGAACACTGAAGCTTTCTTT. The whole variable domain, remainder taken from reference TRBV5-1 and TRBJ1-1, is KAGVTQTPRYLIKTRGQQVTLSCSPISGHRSVSWYQQTPGQGLQFLFEYFSETQRNKGNFPGRFSGRQFSNSRSEMNVSTLELGDSALYLCASSQDRTLMNTEAFFGQGTRLTVV.

The J gene is TRBJ2-5, the V gene TRBV2; 9 bases are shared with TRBD2. The V gene end was trimmed by 3 bases and the J gene end by 4 bases; junction bases not matched to a gene: 6. Germline loops: CDR1 SNHLY, CDR2 FYNNEI. This CDR3 spans 15 amino acids. CDR3 sequence: CASSEPGLARETQYF. CDR3 DNA sequence: TGTGCCAGCAGTGAGCCGGGACTAGCTCGAGAGACCCAGTACTTC.

V and J are TRBV6-2 or TRBV6-3 and TRBJ2-2; 7 bases match TRBD1. Germline CDR1 reads MNHEY; CDR2 reads SVGEGT. V lost 5 bases to trimming and J lost 5 bases; unmatched junction nucleotides: 8. The CDR3 consists of 15 residues. In nucleotides, the CDR3 is TGTGCCAGCAGTAGAAGACAGGGTTGGACCGGGGAGCTGTTTTTT. This translates into CASSRRQGWTGELFF.

The rearrangement links TRBV7-9 to TRBJ1-4; the D gene is possibly TRBD1 (5 bases). Germline CDR1 reads SEHNR; CDR2 reads FQNEAQ (reference sequence). V dropped 1 base and J dropped 7 bases, with 13 bases sitting between them. This CDR3 has 15 amino acids. The CDR3 sequence is CASSLGSGKLEKLFF. The CDR3 coding sequence is TGTGCCAGCAGCTTAGGATCAGGGAAGCTTGAAAAACTGTTTTTT.

V usage is TRBV4-3 and J usage is TRBJ1-2; D not certain. The CDR3 contains 13 residues. CDR1 and CDR2 (germline): LGHNA, YSLEER. The V end lost 0 bases, the J end lost 8 bases, and 10 bases lay between the germline ends. CDR3 sequence reads: CASSQELNNGYTF. The DNA of the CDR3 is TGCGCCAGCAGCCAAGAGCTTAACAACGGCTACACCTTC.

The chain joins TRBV29-1 to TRBJ2-2, with D perhaps TRBD1 (5 bases). Trimming shortened V by 5 bases and J by 1 base, and 11 bases separated the two germline ends. The CDR3 has 14 residues. CDR1 and CDR2 (germline): SQVTM, ANQGSEA. The CDR3 here is CSVRKQVNTGELFF. CDR3 nucleotide sequence: TGCAGCGTTCGCAAACAGGTGAACACCGGGGAGCTGTTTTTT.

The chain uses TRBV13 and TRBJ2-1, with 7 bases matching TRBD1. The germline V gene encodes CDR1 PRHDT and CDR2 FYEKMQ (reference sequence). V was clipped by 5 bases and J by 7 bases; unmatched bases: 17. The CDR3 sequence is 17 residues long. CDR3 amino acids: CASSQANRQGWSNEQFF. CDR3 in DNA: TGTGCCAGCAGCCAAGCCAACCGACAGGGATGGTCGAATGAGCAGTTCTTC.

This chain joins TRBV5-1 and TRBJ1-2; 8 nucleotides line up with TRBD1. The junction had 7 bases not matched to a gene; V was cut back by 4 bases and J by 8 bases. From germline, CDR1 is SGHRS and CDR2 YFSETQ. CDR3 length: 13 residues. As DNA, the CDR3 is TGCGCCAGCAGCCCGGACAGGGTTGGAGGCTACACCTTC. Translated: CASSPDRVGGYTF. The whole variable domain, remainder taken from reference TRBV5-1 and TRBJ1-2, is KAGVTQTPRYLIKTRGQQVTLSCSPISGHRSVSWYQQTPGQGLQFLFEYFSETQRNKGNFPGRFSGRQFSNSRSEMNVSTLELGDSALYLCASSPDRVGGYTFGSGTRLTVV.

The rearrangement uses TRBV27 and TRBJ2-1, with 9 positions matching TRBD2. The germline V gene has CDR1 MNHEY and CDR2 SMNVEV (reference sequence). V gave up 3 bases and J gave up 9 bases; unmatched junction bases: 6. This CDR3 has 14 residues. The CDR3 DNA is TGTGCCAGCAGTTTGGCGGGGGGGCCGACTGAGCAGTTCTTC. Its translation: CASSLAGGPTEQFF.

J is TRBJ2-1 and V is TRBV28; TRBD2 matches at 11 bases. The CDR3 extends over 16 amino acids. Unmatched junction bases numbered 5, after V lost 2 bases and J lost 5 bases. Germline V gives CDR1 MDHEN, CDR2 SYDVKM. As DNA, the CDR3 is TGTGCCAGCAGTTTAATTCTAGCGGGAGGAAACAATGAGCAGTTCTTC. The encoded protein is CASSLILAGGNNEQFF.